This T cell receptor beta chain was retrieved from a study of shared clonotypes between healthy human individuals. Overall study context: Researchers drew samples from two women and three men aged 18 to 49. Study-level findings and limits: The expectation was that sequencing depth would affect clonotype sharing among donors.

CDR3 length: 16 amino acids. The junction had 10 bases not matched to a gene; V was cut back by 6 bases and J by 1 base. Germline V gene data show CDR1 as WSHSY and CDR2 as SAAADI. Researchers divided each subset's genomic DNA evenly across several immunoSEQ plates. Each unsorted PBMC replicate got 300 ng genomic DNA, around 30,000 genomes. Only in-frame clones appear in the TCRdb table, and some are missing; sequencing was by immunoSEQ multiplex PCR. The sample shows about 450,000 clones, roughly 80% of them seen only once. For this clone: Its specificity is not known.

Sequencing was performed on PBMCs. The TCR was taken from a woman aged 40 to 50 in good health. Some clones in this sample may be carry-over from other donors' samples. This rearrangement joins TRBV10-2 to TRBJ1-1; TRBD1 matches at 8 bases. The CDR3 is CASRFTQGGANTEAFF. CDR3 DNA sequence: TGCGCCAGCAGATTTACACAGGGGGGCGCGAACACTGAAGCTTTCTTT.